The 11 T cell receptor beta chains given below trace back to one sample, sequenced in a study of OX40 agonist ivuxolimab in advanced cancers. Measured with immunoSEQ multiplex PCR; TCRdb has only the in-frame clones, and not every one. Of roughly 82,000 clones in the sample, around 92% are singletons; the top ten hold less than 12%. The source was CD4+ or CD8+ T cells sorted from blood, collected in a trial of the OX40 agonist ivuxolimab. The source is an adult with an advanced solid tumor such as melanoma, head and neck, liver or kidney cancer.

This clone is a singleton in its sample. This chain connects TRBV19 to TRBJ2-2; D may be TRBD2 (6 bases). The V end lost 3 bases, the J end lost 4 bases, and 18 bases lay between the germline ends. From germline, CDR1 is LNHDA and CDR2 SQIVND (reference sequence). The CDR3 sequence is 17 residues long. The CDR3 sequence: CASSIVWGGVFTGELFF. In nucleotides, the CDR3 is TGTGCCAGTAGTATTGTCTGGGGAGGAGTCTTCACCGGGGAGCTGTTTTTT.

The gene calls are TRBV28 and TRBJ2-7; unclear D gene. V lost 2 bases to trimming and J lost 0 bases, with 8 bases between them. Germline V lookup: CDR1 MDHEN, CDR2 SYDVKM. This CDR3 has 14 amino acids. As DNA, the CDR3 is TGTGCCAGCAGTTTAGTTGGAGACTCCTACGAGCAGTACTTC. It is translated as CASSLVGDSYEQYF.

This chain joins TRBV9 and TRBJ2-7; D may be TRBD2 (6 bases). CDR3 length: 17 amino acids. CDR1 and CDR2 (germline): SGDLS, YYNGEE. V lost 1 base, J lost 3 bases, and 20 bases lay in between. CDR3 in DNA: TGTGCCAGCAGCGTACCCCCAACGGGGACTTCTTTCTACGAGCAGTACTTC. Translation gives CASSVPPTGTSFYEQYF.

The chain carries TRBV7-9 and TRBJ2-1; 10 bases map to TRBD1. The CDR3 loop spans 15 amino acids. The V gene's germline CDR1 is SEHNR and CDR2 FQNEAQ (reference sequence). J lost 8 bases, V lost 5 bases, and 9 bases had no gene match. CDR3 amino acids: CASSDRGRLAYEQFF. CDR3 nucleotide sequence: TGTGCCAGCAGCGACAGGGGGCGCCTAGCCTATGAGCAGTTCTTC.

J is TRBJ2-1 and V is TRBV7-9; D is unresolved. Germline V gene data show CDR1 as SEHNR and CDR2 as FQNEAQ (reference sequence). Between the trimmed V and J ends, which lost 0 bases and 8 bases, there was a span of 11 bases. This CDR3 contains 14 residues. The CDR3 DNA follows: TGTGCCAGCAGCTTAGCGGCCGAGAACCATGAGCAGTTCTTC. It codes for CASSLAAENHEQFF.

This chain joins TRBV5-1 and TRBJ1-2; the D gene is possibly TRBD1 (5 bases). Trimming took 0 bases from V and 5 from J, leaving 11 bases between them. This CDR3 is built from 14 residues. Per the germline V gene, CDR1 is SGHRS and CDR2 is YFSETQ. The DNA for the CDR3 is TGCGCCAGCAGCTTGGCCGGGGACCTTTATGGCTACACCTTC. As protein: CASSLAGDLYGYTF.

This clone was observed once. J is TRBJ2-5 and V is TRBV5-1; the match to TRBD2 covers 11 bases. Trimming at V came to 0 bases and at J to 2 bases, leaving 6 bases not matched to a gene. Germline V gene lookup returns CDR1 SGHRS and CDR2 YFSETQ. This CDR3 contains 17 residues. In nucleotides, the CDR3 is TGCGCCAGCAGCTTGGACGCTAGCGGGGGGACACAAGAGACCCAGTACTTC. This encodes CASSLDASGGTQETQYF. Full variable domain (remainder filled in from reference TRBV5-1 and TRBJ2-5): KAGVTQTPRYLIKTRGQQVTLSCSPISGHRSVSWYQQTPGQGLQFLFEYFSETQRNKGNFPGRFSGRQFSNSRSEMNVSTLELGDSALYLCASSLDASGGTQETQYFGPGTRLLVL.

V is TRBV13 and J is TRBJ2-7; D not resolved. There are 14 residues in the CDR3. V was clipped by 3 bases and J by 3 bases, with 12 bases between them. Germline values: CDR1 PRHDT, CDR2 FYEKMQ (reference sequence). The CDR3 reads CASSLVGRGYEQYF. As DNA, the CDR3 is TGTGCCAGCAGCTTGGTAGGAAGAGGCTACGAGCAGTACTTC.

This chain connects TRBV27 to TRBJ2-1; TRBD2 matches 8 bases. V was pared by 4 bases and J by 7 bases, with 9 bases of the junction left unmatched. The CDR3 runs to 15 residues. The germline V gene has CDR1 MNHEY and CDR2 SMNVEV (reference sequence). CDR3 sequence (DNA): TGTGCCAGCAGTTACGGGGGGGCCGAGAGAAATGAGCAGTTCTTC. Protein: CASSYGGAERNEQFF.

The chain joins TRBV10-3 to TRBJ2-7, with TRBD1 identical over 7 bases. The CDR3 has 14 amino acids. Germline V CDR1 and CDR2: ENHRY, SYGVKD. V trimming: 9 bases; J trimming: 0 bases; junction bases outside the gene matches: 8. Here the CDR3 reads CAINPGQRSYEQYF. CDR3 coding DNA: TGTGCCATTAACCCGGGACAGCGCTCCTACGAGCAGTACTTC.

The chain is built from TRBV20-1 and TRBJ1-1; TRBD1 agrees at 7 bases. V shed 7 bases and J 13 bases; nucleotides not matched to a gene: 12. This CDR3 has 11 amino acids. Germline CDR1 reads DFQATT; CDR2 reads SNEGSKA (reference sequence). The CDR3, as DNA: TGCAGTGTCCGGGACAGTAGAGAATTTTTCTTT. Translation gives CSVRDSREFFF.